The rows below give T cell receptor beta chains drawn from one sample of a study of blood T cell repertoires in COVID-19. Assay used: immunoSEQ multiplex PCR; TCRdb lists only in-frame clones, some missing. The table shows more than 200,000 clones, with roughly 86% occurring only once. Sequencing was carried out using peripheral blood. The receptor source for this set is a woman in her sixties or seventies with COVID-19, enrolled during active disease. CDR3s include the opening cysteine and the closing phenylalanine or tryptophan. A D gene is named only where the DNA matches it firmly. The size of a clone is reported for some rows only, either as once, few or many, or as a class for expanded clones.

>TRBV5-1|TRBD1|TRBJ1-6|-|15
CASSLTTGTNSPLHF
TGCGCCAGCAGCTTAACGACAGGGACGAATTCACCCCTCCACTTT
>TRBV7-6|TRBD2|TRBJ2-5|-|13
CASVGTSGDGQYF
TGTGCCAGCGTGGGGACTAGCGGGGATGGGCAGTACTTC
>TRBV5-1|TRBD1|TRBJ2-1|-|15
CASSLLTGNLNEQFF
TGCGCCAGCAGCTTGCTGACAGGGAATTTGAATGAGCAGTTCTTC
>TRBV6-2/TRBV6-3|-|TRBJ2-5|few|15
CASSYAGGIQETQYF
TGTGCCAGCAGTTACGCAGGTGGCATCCAAGAGACCCAGTACTTC
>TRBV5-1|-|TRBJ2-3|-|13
CVRKRSRTDTQYF
TGCGTACGTAAAAGGAGTCGGACAGATACGCAGTATTTT
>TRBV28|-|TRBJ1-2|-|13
CASSWGGGYGYTF
TGTGCCAGCAGTTGGGGGGGAGGCTATGGCTACACCTTC
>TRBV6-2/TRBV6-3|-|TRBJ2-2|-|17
CASSYSTGHARFGELFF
TGTGCCAGCAGTTACTCGACGGGACACGCAAGGTTTGGGGAGCTGTTTTTT
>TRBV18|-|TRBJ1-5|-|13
CASSGGSNQPQHF
TGTGCCAGCTCAGGGGGGAGCAATCAGCCCCAGCATTTT
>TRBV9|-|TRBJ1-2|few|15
CASSVDAGLGYGYTF
TGTGCCAGCAGCGTCGATGCAGGGCTTGGCTATGGCTACACCTTC
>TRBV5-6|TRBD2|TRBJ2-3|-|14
CASSFASGGYTQYF
TGTGCCAGCAGCTTCGCTAGCGGAGGTTATACGCAGTATTTT
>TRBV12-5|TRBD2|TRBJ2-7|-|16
CASGGVGREVTYEQYF
TGTGCTAGTGGTGGGGTAGGGCGGGAGGTTACCTACGAGCAGTACTTC
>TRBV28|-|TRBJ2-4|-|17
CASSLEIQGVGKNIQYF
TGTGCCAGCAGTTTAGAGATACAGGGTGTAGGGAAAAACATTCAGTACTTC
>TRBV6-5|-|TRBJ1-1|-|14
CASSTGLRSTEAFF
TGTGCCAGCAGTACAGGGCTCCGGAGCACTGAAGCTTTCTTT
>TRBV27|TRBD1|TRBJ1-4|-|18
CASSTLGQGIATNEKLFF
TGTGCCAGCAGTACCTTGGGACAGGGGATAGCAACTAATGAAAAACTGTTTTTT
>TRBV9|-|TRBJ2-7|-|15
CASSVGNRAIGEQYF
TGTGCCAGCAGCGTAGGGAACAGGGCGATTGGGGAGCAGTACTTC
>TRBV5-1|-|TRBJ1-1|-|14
CASSLAQGSSEAFF
TGCGCCAGCAGCTTGGCCCAGGGGAGTTCGGAAGCTTTCTTT
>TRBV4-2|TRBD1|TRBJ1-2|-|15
CASSPRTGAGYGYTF
TGTGCCAGCAGCCCCCGGACAGGGGCAGGCTATGGCTACACCTTC
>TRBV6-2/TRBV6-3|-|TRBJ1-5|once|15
CASSFPGHTGQPQHF
TGTGCCAGCAGTTTCCCGGGACATACGGGCCAGCCCCAGCATTTT
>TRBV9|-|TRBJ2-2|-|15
CASSTRAINTGELFF
TGTGCCAGCAGCACTCGAGCCATTAACACCGGGGAGCTGTTTTTT
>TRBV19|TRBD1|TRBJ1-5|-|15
CASSTWDRENQPQHF
TGTGCCAGTAGTACCTGGGACAGGGAAAATCAGCCCCAGCATTTT
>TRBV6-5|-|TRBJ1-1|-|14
CASSSWQGNTEAFF
TGTGCCAGCAGTAGTTGGCAGGGGAACACTGAAGCTTTCTTT
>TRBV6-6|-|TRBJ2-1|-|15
CASTPTGMPYNEQFF
TGTGCCAGCACTCCAACAGGGATGCCCTACAATGAGCAGTTCTTC
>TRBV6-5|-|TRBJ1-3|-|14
CASSRGASGNTIYF
TGTGCCAGCAGCCGCGGGGCCTCTGGAAACACCATATATTTT
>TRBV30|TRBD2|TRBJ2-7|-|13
CAWSPGGPYEQYF
TGTGCCTGGAGTCCGGGAGGGCCCTACGAGCAGTACTTC
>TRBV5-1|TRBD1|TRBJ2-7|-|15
CASSPIPGTGVEQYF
TGCGCCAGCAGCCCAATCCCCGGGACAGGGGTCGAGCAGTACTTC
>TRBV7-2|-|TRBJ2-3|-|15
CASSLGWGPADTQYF
TGTGCCAGCAGCCTAGGGTGGGGCCCCGCAGATACGCAGTATTTT
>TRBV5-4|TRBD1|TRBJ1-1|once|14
CASSAATGGAEAFF
TGTGCCAGCAGCGCGGCGACAGGGGGGGCTGAAGCTTTCTTT
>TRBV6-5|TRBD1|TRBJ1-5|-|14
CATGAVTGVQPQHF
TGTGCCACGGGTGCGGTGACAGGGGTTCAGCCCCAGCATTTT
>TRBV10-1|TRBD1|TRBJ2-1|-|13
CASREQGSNEQFF
TGCGCCAGCAGAGAACAGGGGAGCAATGAGCAGTTCTTC
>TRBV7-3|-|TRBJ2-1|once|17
CASSSPSGQSSYNEQFF
TGTGCCAGCAGCTCCCCGAGCGGGCAGAGCTCCTACAATGAGCAGTTCTTC
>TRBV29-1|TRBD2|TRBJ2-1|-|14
CSVESGDGYNEQFF
TGCAGCGTTGAAAGCGGGGACGGGTACAATGAGCAGTTCTTC
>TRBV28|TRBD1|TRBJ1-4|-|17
CASSLFGGGRTNEKLFF
TGTGCCAGCAGTTTATTTGGAGGGGGCAGGACTAATGAAAAACTGTTTTTT
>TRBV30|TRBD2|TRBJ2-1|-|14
CAWSFGLAGNEQFF
TGTGCCTGGAGTTTTGGACTAGCGGGAAATGAGCAGTTCTTC
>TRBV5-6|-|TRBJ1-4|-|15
CASSSAGTTNEKLFF
TGTGCCAGCAGCTCCGCGGGCACAACTAATGAAAAACTGTTTTTT
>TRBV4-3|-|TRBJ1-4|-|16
CASSQVTGRVNEKLFF
TGCGCCAGCAGCCAAGTAACGGGCAGGGTTAATGAAAAACTGTTTTTT
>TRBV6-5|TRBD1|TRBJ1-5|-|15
CASSRDRDRNQPQHF
TGTGCCAGCAGCCGAGACAGGGACCGCAATCAGCCCCAGCATTTT
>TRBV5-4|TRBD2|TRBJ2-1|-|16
CASSSISGSSYNEQFF
TGTGCCAGCAGCTCCATTAGCGGGAGCTCCTACAATGAGCAGTTCTTC
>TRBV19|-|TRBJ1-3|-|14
CASSAGSSGNTIYF
TGTGCCAGTAGTGCCGGGAGCTCTGGAAACACCATATATTTT
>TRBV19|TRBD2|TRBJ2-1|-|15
CASSTHGTTTLEQFF
TGTGCCAGTAGTACCCACGGGACTACAACCCTTGAGCAGTTCTTC
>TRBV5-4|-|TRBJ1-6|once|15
CASSLAGVENSPLHF
TGTGCCAGCAGCTTGGCAGGGGTCGAGAATTCACCCCTCCACTTT
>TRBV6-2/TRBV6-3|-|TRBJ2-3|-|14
CASSVGGSLATQYF
TGTGCCAGCAGTGTTGGGGGGAGTCTAGCGACGCAGTATTTT
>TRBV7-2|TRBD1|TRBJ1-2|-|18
CASSPGPASQGANYGYTF
TGTGCCAGCAGCCCAGGCCCCGCCTCGCAGGGGGCTAACTATGGCTACACCTTC
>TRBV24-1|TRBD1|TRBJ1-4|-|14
CATSASDRAGKLFF
TGTGCCACCAGTGCCTCGGACAGGGCGGGAAAACTGTTTTTT
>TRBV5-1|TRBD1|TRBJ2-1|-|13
CASMTGARDEQFF
TGCGCCAGTATGACAGGGGCACGCGATGAGCAGTTCTTC
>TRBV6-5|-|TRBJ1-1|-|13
CASRVMGGSEAFF
TGTGCCAGCAGGGTCATGGGAGGAAGTGAAGCTTTCTTT
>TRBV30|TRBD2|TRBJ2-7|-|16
CAWKSLGRAGEYEQYF
TGTGCCTGGAAAAGTCTGGGGCGGGCGGGGGAATACGAGCAGTACTTC
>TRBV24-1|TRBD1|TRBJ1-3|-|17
CATRPGTGVSAGNTIYF
TGTGCCACCAGGCCCGGGACAGGGGTTTCTGCTGGAAACACCATATATTTT
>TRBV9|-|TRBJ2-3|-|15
CASSLGGTSTDTQYF
TGTGCCAGCAGCCTCGGGGGTACTAGCACAGATACGCAGTATTTT
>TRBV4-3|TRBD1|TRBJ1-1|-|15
CASSPQRGTGAVAFF
TGCGCCAGCAGCCCCCAAAGAGGGACAGGGGCGGTTGCTTTCTTT
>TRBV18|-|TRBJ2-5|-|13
CASSRDLQETQYF
TGTGCCAGCTCACGGGACTTACAAGAGACCCAGTACTTC
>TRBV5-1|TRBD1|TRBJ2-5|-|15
CASSPGTGGQETQYF
TGCGCCAGCAGCCCCGGGACAGGGGGCCAAGAGACCCAGTACTTC